The 23 T cell receptor beta chains below all came from one sample that was sequenced in a study of T cells in Graves' hyperthyroidism and ophthalmopathy. From RNA transcripts, TCR beta CDR3 regions were amplified. The HTBI primer set was used in a first-round RT-PCR of the TCR CDR3. TCRdb itself ran the multiplex PCR reads through MiXCR, one entry per CDR3 protein. In the table there are about 400,000 distinct CDR3 sequences, 25% of which are singletons. The sequencing input was blood. All receptors derive from a man aged 50-59 years with Graves' hyperthyroidism.

This chain connects TRBV18 to TRBJ2-7; D is unresolved. Per germline, CDR1 KGHSH and CDR2 LQKENI. V lost 2 bases, J lost 3 bases, and 8 bases lay in between. The CDR3 extends over 13 amino acids. CDR3 in DNA: TGTGCCAGCTCACCAAGATCTGACTACGAGCAGTACTTC. Its translation is CASSPRSDYEQYF.

This clonotype was detected a few times. V and J are TRBV12-3 or TRBV12-4 and TRBJ1-6, with 9 positions matching TRBD1. The V and J ends lost 8 bases and 9 bases, in that order; junction bases with no gene match: 11. This CDR3 contains 15 residues. The CDR3, as DNA: TGTGCCAGCGTTTGGGACAGGGAGATTACTTCACCCCTCCACTTT. It encodes CASVWDREITSPLHF.

With regard to this clonotype: This may be a read error: a much more frequent sequence differs by one nucleotide. No conserved phenylalanine or tryptophan ends this CDR3, so it is likely a read error. The rearrangement uses TRBV12-3 or TRBV12-4 and TRBJ2-1; either TRBD1 or TRBD2 may supply D (6 bases each). The CDR3 totals 14 residues. V was trimmed by 5 bases and J by 3 bases, leaving 11 bases between them. The CDR3 loop reads CASSPGGGYNEQFS. The DNA for the CDR3 is TGTGCCAGCAGTCCCGGGGGCGGCTACAATGAGCAGTTCTCC.

This clonotype was seen a few times. Just one base apart from a much larger clone, this may be a read error. The chain combines TRBV3-1 with TRBJ2-7; 7 nucleotides line up with TRBD1. The CDR3 has 16 amino acids. The V gene's germline CDR1 is LGHDT and CDR2 YNNKEL (reference sequence). Losses at the gene ends were 0 bases for V and 2 bases for J; bases not matched to a gene: 7. The CDR3: CASSQEIWDSTYEQYF. In nucleotides, the CDR3 is TGTGCCAGCAGCCAAGAGATCTGGGACAGCACCTACGAGCAGTACTTC.

The chain combines TRBV11-1 with TRBJ2-3; TRBD2 agrees at 10 bases. CDR1 is SGHAT, CDR2 FQDESV, per germline (reference sequence). The trim removed 4 bases at V and 3 bases at J, leaving 7 bases unmatched. There are 16 residues in the CDR3. The CDR3 sequence is CASSSLAGARTDTQYF. DNA of the CDR3: TGTGCCAGCAGCTCCCTAGCGGGAGCAAGGACAGATACGCAGTATTTT.

V is TRBV30 and J is TRBJ2-1, with a possible D match to TRBD2 (5 bases). Germline V CDR1 and CDR2: GTSNPN, SVGIG (reference sequence). The CDR3 is 12 amino acids. Between the trimmed V and J ends, which lost 0 bases and 10 bases, there was a span of 10 bases. CDR3 in DNA: TGTGCCTGGAGTGTCGGGGTTATGGAGCAGTTCTTC. It is translated as CAWSVGVMEQFF.

The chain links TRBV7-3 to TRBJ2-1; 7 bases fit TRBD2. The CDR3 has 15 residues. Trimming removed 4 bases from V and 6 bases from J; junction bases left unmatched: 9. Germline assignment: CDR1 SGHTA and CDR2 FQGTGA. The CDR3: CASSSLAPLGNEQFF. The DNA of the CDR3 is TGTGCCAGCAGCTCACTAGCGCCCTTGGGCAATGAGCAGTTCTTC.

The CDR3 coding sequence is TGCAGCTTCGTAGGGCCCCCACCCGACACTGAAGCTTTCTTT. Its protein is CSFVGPPPDTEAFF. The chain carries TRBV29-1 and TRBJ1-1, with unresolved D. The CDR3 runs 14 residues. Between the trimmed V and J ends, which lost 8 bases and 3 bases, there was a span of 19 bases. Germline V gene data show CDR1 as SQVTM and CDR2 as ANQGSEA.

J is TRBJ2-5 and V is TRBV12-3 or TRBV12-4; D is possibly TRBD2 (5 bases). CDR3 length equals 13 residues. Trimming pared 4 bases from V and 1 base from J, leaving 7 bases between. CDR3 DNA: TGTGCCAGCAGTTGGACTGCCCAAGAGACCCAGTACTTC. Translating it yields CASSWTAQETQYF.

The V call is TRBV4-1, the J call TRBJ1-2; D possibly corresponds to TRBD1 (6 bases). The CDR3 runs to 17 residues. Trimming took off 0 bases at V and 7 bases at J, with 21 bases between the two ends. Germline V gene lookup returns CDR1 MGHRA and CDR2 YSYEKL. The CDR3 DNA reads TGCGCCAGCAGCCAAGAAGGGTCGGGGCCAAAACAGGGTGGCTACACCTTC. This sequence encodes CASSQEGSGPKQGGYTF.

This chain joins TRBV9 and TRBJ2-7; 12 bases are a match to TRBD1. The V gene's germline CDR1 is SGDLS and CDR2 YYNGEE. CDR3 size: 14 residues. V lost 2 bases, J lost 6 bases, and 3 bases stayed unmatched. Here the CDR3 reads CASSVGQGAFEQYF. Here the CDR3 DNA reads TGTGCCAGCAGCGTGGGACAGGGGGCTTTCGAGCAGTACTTC.

The CDR3 region has the DNA TGTGCCAGCAGTTTTAGGGTCGGCGGGAGGGCCCGCGGGGAGCTGTTTTTT. Translating gives CASSFRVGGRARGELFF. V and J are TRBV28 and TRBJ2-2; 9 bases fit TRBD2. CDR1 MDHEN and CDR2 SYDVKM come from the germline V gene. The CDR3 loop spans 17 amino acids. V was clipped by 3 bases and J by 7 bases; unmatched bases: 12.

This clonotype showed up many times. The chain links TRBV11-2 to TRBJ2-5; D possibly uses TRBD1 or TRBD2 (5 bases each). This CDR3 comprises 15 residues. V shed 1 base and J shed 5 bases, with 14 bases lying between them. Germline CDR1 SGHAT, CDR2 FQNNGV. The CDR3 DNA follows: TGTGCCAGCAGCTTAGGGACTGGCAGGGCGGAGACCCAGTACTTC. It codes for CASSLGTGRAETQYF.

In the case of this clonotype: The junction departs from the called germline gene at one end, perhaps through a read error. The CDR3: CATSDLLAGGDMQYF. CDR3 sequence (DNA): TGTGCCACCAGTGATTTACTAGCGGGAGGAGATATGCAGTATTTT. The V and J genes are TRBV24-1 and TRBJ2-3, with 12 bases fitting TRBD2. The CDR3 has 15 residues. The germline V gene has CDR1 KGHDR and CDR2 SFDVKD.

This clonotype was found a few times. J is TRBJ2-7 and V is TRBV12-3 or TRBV12-4, with D hard to call. The CDR3 loop spans 14 amino acids. Between the trimmed V and J ends, which lost 7 bases and 2 bases, there was a span of 15 bases. The CDR3 coding sequence is TGTGCCAGCAAAACCACCGAAGGGCCCTACGAGCAGTACTTC. It encodes CASKTTEGPYEQYF.

This clonotype has a handful of counts. The rearrangement links TRBV2 to TRBJ1-1, with 7 positions matching TRBD1. This CDR3 comprises 16 residues. V lost 7 bases and J lost 0; bases outside the gene matches: 11. The germline CDR1 and CDR2 sequences are SNHLY and FYNNEI. The DNA of the CDR3 is TGTGCCAGCACGAAGGGGGCGCGTTTGGTGAACACTGAAGCTTTCTTT. Residues: CASTKGARLVNTEAFF.

This clonotype was counted many times. The chain carries TRBV6-1 and TRBJ1-1, with 8 nucleotides matching TRBD1. Germline CDR1 MNHNS, CDR2 SASEGT. The CDR3 is 17 residues long. V dropped 5 bases and J dropped 0; count of bases not matched to a gene: 11. The CDR3 DNA is TGTGCCAGCAGTCCCCCGGGACAGGCGATCATGAACACTGAAGCTTTCTTT. Translation gives CASSPPGQAIMNTEAFF.

The table lists this clonotype with many counts. The chain recombines TRBV2 with TRBJ2-7; D gene unclear. Germline loops: CDR1 SNHLY, CDR2 FYNNEI. The CDR3 length is 12 residues. V was trimmed by 7 bases and J by 1 base, leaving 8 bases between them. The CDR3 region has the DNA TGTGCCAGCACCGGAACATCCTACGAGCAGTACTTC. Protein product: CASTGTSYEQYF.

This clonotype has only a few counts. This sequence joins TRBV9 and TRBJ2-5; perhaps TRBD1 as D (6 bases). Germline V gene lookup returns CDR1 SGDLS and CDR2 YYNGEE. The CDR3 extends over 14 amino acids. With 0 bases removed from V and 5 bases from J, the gap between germline ends came to 11 bases. The CDR3 protein is CASSVDGGRETQYF. DNA of the CDR3: TGTGCCAGCAGCGTAGATGGGGGCAGGGAGACCCAGTACTTC.

This clonotype was found many times. The chain employs TRBV2 and TRBJ2-1; TRBD2 aligns across 11 bases. Trimming removed 6 bases from V and 4 bases from J; junction bases left unmatched: 8. CDR1 SNHLY and CDR2 FYNNEI come from the germline V gene. This CDR3 spans 16 amino acids. The CDR3 region has the DNA TGTGCCAGCAGGTATCGGGGGACTAGCGGTTACAATGAGCAGTTCTTC. This encodes CASRYRGTSGYNEQFF.

This sequence joins TRBV2 and TRBJ1-3; 7 bases map to TRBD1. The trim removed 6 bases at V and 4 bases at J, leaving 6 bases unmatched. Germline V gene lookup returns CDR1 SNHLY and CDR2 FYNNEI. The CDR3 spans 14 residues. The chain's CDR3 is CASREPGQGNTIYF. The CDR3 DNA follows: TGTGCCAGCAGAGAACCGGGACAGGGAAACACCATATATTTT.

This clonotype was seen more than once but under ten times. The rearrangement links TRBV6-2 or TRBV6-3 to TRBJ2-7; unclear D gene. The length of the CDR3 is 14 residues. V was trimmed by 6 bases and J by 3 bases, leaving 15 bases between them. Germline CDR1 reads MNHEY; CDR2 reads SVGEGT. The CDR3 DNA reads as TGTGCCAGCAGAGGTCACACTCTCTTCTACGAGCAGTACTTC. Translation: CASRGHTLFYEQYF.

The V gene is TRBV5-1, the J gene TRBJ1-1, with a tentative D call TRBD1 (5 bases). The CDR3 runs to 13 residues. Germline CDR1 reads SGHRS; CDR2 reads YFSETQ. The V end lost 1 base, the J end lost 5 bases, and 9 bases lay between the germline ends. This chain's CDR3 is CASSLNQGTEAFF. CDR3 bases: TGCGCCAGCAGCTTGAACCAGGGAACTGAAGCTTTCTTT.